One sample yielded the 29 T cell receptor beta chains listed below, sequenced in a study of PD-1 blockade in classical Hodgkin lymphoma. Produced via immunoSEQ multiplex PCR; TCRdb's table is partial and in-frame only. The table has roughly 70,000 clones, about 70% seen once. With no exception, relapse followed autologous stem cell transplantation in all patients, and brentuximab vedotin exposure varied. The source material was peripheral blood mononuclear cells (PBMCs), sampled before the second cycle of nivolumab. The receptors shown here come from a human donor with classical Hodgkin lymphoma.

The chain recombines TRBV6-6 with TRBJ2-1; D is ambiguous. V was pared by 7 bases and J by 5 bases, with 12 bases between. The CDR3 has 13 amino acids. Germline V CDR1 and CDR2: MNHNY, SVGAGI (reference sequence). CDR3 sequence (DNA): TGTGCCAGCAAGCTGTACGCGGACAATGAGCAGTTCTTC. It encodes CASKLYADNEQFF.

This clone was seen only a few times. V is TRBV28 and J is TRBJ1-1; D not resolved. Trimming cost V 6 bases and J 0 bases, with 8 bases left between them. Germline lookup yields CDR1 MDHEN and CDR2 SYDVKM. The length of the CDR3 is 13 residues. The CDR3 here is CASSPPMNTEAFF. In nucleotides, the CDR3 is TGTGCCAGCAGCCCCCCAATGAACACTGAAGCTTTCTTT. The complete variable domain, with remaining parts taken from reference TRBV28 and TRBJ1-1, reads DVKVTQSSRYLVKRTGEKVFLECVQDMDHENMFWYRQDPGLGLRLIYFSYDVKMKEKGDIPEGYSVSREKKERFSLILESASTNQTSMYLCASSPPMNTEAFFGQGTRLTVV.

This rearrangement joins TRBV6-4 to TRBJ1-2, with D possibly TRBD1 on 6 matching bases. V was shortened by 9 bases and J by 4 bases, with 15 bases between the two germline ends. CDR1 is MRHNA and CDR2 is SNTAGT in the germline V gene. The CDR3 loop spans 13 amino acids. Here the CDR3 reads CARRQEHIYGYTF. CDR3 nucleotides: TGTGCCAGGAGACAGGAGCACATCTATGGCTACACCTTC.

This chain connects TRBV7-6 to TRBJ1-2; 11 bases are shared with TRBD1. This CDR3 comprises 16 residues. CDR1 SGHVS and CDR2 FNYEAQ come from the germline V gene. Trimming removed 5 bases from V and 6 bases from J; junction bases left unmatched: 11. The DNA for the CDR3 is TGTGCCAGCAGCCCATTTCCGGGACAGGGGGAGAATGGCTACACCTTC. Translating gives CASSPFPGQGENGYTF.

This clone was counted between two and nine times. The V and J genes are TRBV5-1 and TRBJ2-1; D may be TRBD2 (6 bases). Deletions cut 4 bases from V and 0 bases from J, with 17 bases between. Germline V gene sequence: CDR1 SGHRS, CDR2 YFSETQ. The CDR3 runs to 17 residues. The CDR3 coding sequence is TGCGCCAGCAGCCAAGGTAGCGGCTCTAGCTCCTACAATGAGCAGTTCTTC. It is translated as CASSQGSGSSSYNEQFF.

The chain joins TRBV19 to TRBJ2-2; D remains unclear. Trimming removed 1 base at V and 7 bases at J, with 7 bases between. The CDR3 is made up of 13 amino acids. Per the germline V gene, CDR1 is LNHDA and CDR2 is SQIVND (reference sequence). The CDR3 DNA reads as TGTGCCAGTAGTATAGGTGTGGGCGGGGAGCTGTTTTTT. It encodes CASSIGVGGELFF.

This clone was seen a few times. The V call is TRBV15, the J call TRBJ1-1; 9 nucleotides match TRBD1. The CDR3 contains 14 residues. Per germline, CDR1 LNHNV and CDR2 YYDKDF (reference sequence). The J segment lost 5 bases and the V segment lost 6 bases, leaving 7 bases of the junction unmatched. The CDR3 DNA sequence: TGTGCCACCAGGTCACAGGGGGCGAAGACTGAAGCTTTCTTT. Translation gives CATRSQGAKTEAFF.

The chain combines TRBV5-1 with TRBJ2-2; 7 bases fit TRBD1. Looked up from germline, CDR1 is SGHRS and CDR2 is YFSETQ. This CDR3 comprises 15 residues. The V gene end was trimmed by 0 bases and the J gene end by 6 bases; junction bases not matched to a gene: 5. The chain's CDR3 is CASSLGQGVPGELFF. CDR3 sequence (DNA): TGCGCCAGCAGCTTGGGACAGGGTGTACCCGGGGAGCTGTTTTTT. Drawing the rest from reference TRBV5-1 and TRBJ2-2, the complete variable domain is KAGVTQTPRYLIKTRGQQVTLSCSPISGHRSVSWYQQTPGQGLQFLFEYFSETQRNKGNFPGRFSGRQFSNSRSEMNVSTLELGDSALYLCASSLGQGVPGELFFGEGSRLTVL.

The chain is built from TRBV25-1 and TRBJ1-2, with 9 bases fitting TRBD1. Trimming cost V 6 bases and J 4 bases; bases outside gene matches: 12. Germline lookup yields CDR1 MGHDK and CDR2 SYGVNS. CDR3 length: 16 amino acids. In nucleotides, the CDR3 is TGTGCCAGCAGGGCCGGACAGGGGAGAGTTAGCTATGGCTACACCTTC. The encoded protein is CASRAGQGRVSYGYTF.

In regard to this clone: This likely traces to a read error, being one base from a far larger clone. Other DNA sequences of this sample code for an identical CDR3. The chain recombines TRBV30 with TRBJ1-5, with D unclear. Germline V lookup: CDR1 GTSNPN, CDR2 SVGIG (reference sequence). Trimming cost V 0 bases and J 2 bases, with 14 bases left between them. This CDR3 has 16 residues. The CDR3, as DNA: TGTGCCTGGAGTGTATCCGCTAGAGCTCGCAATCAGCCCCAGCATTTT. This sequence encodes CAWSVSARARNQPQHF.

The chain employs TRBV28 and TRBJ1-2; tentatively, D is TRBD1 (6 bases). The CDR3 is 16 residues long. Trimming pared 6 bases from V and 3 bases from J, leaving 20 bases between. The germline CDR1 and CDR2 sequences are MDHEN and SYDVKM. The CDR3 loop reads CASSGSQGTGDYGYTF. The CDR3 region has the DNA TGTGCCAGCAGCGGAAGTCAGGGGACGGGTGACTATGGCTACACCTTC.

The gene calls are TRBV9 and TRBJ2-1; 11 nucleotides line up with TRBD2. V trimming: 4 bases; J trimming: 4 bases; junction bases outside the gene matches: 4. The CDR3 is 15 amino acids. Germline V CDR1 and CDR2: SGDLS, YYNGEE. The CDR3 DNA sequence: TGTGCCAGCAGCAAACTAGCGGGGGCTTACAATGAGCAGTTCTTC. Amino acids: CASSKLAGAYNEQFF.

On this clone itself: The same CDR3 can be traced to other DNA sequences in this sample. The J gene is TRBJ2-1, the V gene TRBV5-1, with D uncertain. V lost 4 bases and J 9 bases, leaving 11 bases between the germline ends. Germline V gene data show CDR1 as SGHRS and CDR2 as YFSETQ. The CDR3 length is 12 residues. The CDR3: CASSPGLGEQFF. DNA for the CDR3: TGCGCCAGCAGCCCCGGGCTGGGTGAGCAGTTCTTC.

This clone was seen a handful of times. This chain uses TRBV4-2 with TRBJ1-2; 9 nucleotides match TRBD1. Germline V gene sequence: CDR1 LGHNA, CDR2 YNFKEQ. This CDR3 spans 13 amino acids. V shed 4 bases and J 7 bases; nucleotides not matched to a gene: 4. This chain's CDR3 is CASSPTGGTGYTF. In DNA form, the CDR3 reads TGTGCCAGCAGCCCGACAGGGGGAACTGGCTACACCTTC.

CDR3 in DNA: TGTGCCAGCAGTTTTGGGACAGGGCTTGTCTATGGCTACACCTTC. Protein: CASSFGTGLVYGYTF. V and J are TRBV28 and TRBJ1-2, with 9 positions matching TRBD1. V shed 3 bases, J shed 4 bases, and the junction held 6 bases outside the gene matches. Germline-derived CDR1 and CDR2 are MDHEN and SYDVKM. CDR3 length: 15 residues.

The chain combines TRBV27 with TRBJ2-3, with 12 bases that match TRBD2. Germline loops: CDR1 MNHEY, CDR2 SMNVEV (reference sequence). This CDR3 comprises 16 residues. Trimming at V came to 3 bases and at J to 4 bases, leaving 5 bases not matched to a gene. This CDR3 reads CASSFLLAGGSDTQYF. The CDR3 bases are TGTGCCAGCAGTTTTCTACTAGCGGGGGGATCAGATACGCAGTATTTT.

The chain carries TRBV27 and TRBJ1-5; 8 bases match TRBD1. After removal of 2 bases from V and 0 bases from J, the junction contained 3 bases not matched to a gene. CDR3 length equals 16 residues. Per germline, CDR1 MNHEY and CDR2 SMNVEV (reference sequence). CDR3 sequence: CASSLQGASSNQPQHF. The CDR3 DNA sequence: TGTGCCAGCAGTTTACAGGGGGCGAGTAGCAATCAGCCCCAGCATTTT.

V is TRBV7-2 and J is TRBJ1-1, with a weak D call TRBD1 (5 bases). V shed 8 bases and J shed 3 bases, with 16 bases lying between them. The CDR3 extends over 14 amino acids. The germline V gene has CDR1 SGHTA and CDR2 FQGNSA. CDR3 protein: CASRRGLGYTEAFF. CDR3 nucleotides: TGTGCCAGCCGAAGGGGACTTGGGTACACTGAAGCTTTCTTT.

V and J are TRBV5-1 and TRBJ2-3, with 13 bases aligning to TRBD2. The CDR3 length is 17 residues. Trimming cost V 0 bases and J 3 bases; bases outside gene matches: 4. Germline CDR1 and CDR2: SGHRS and YFSETQ. CDR3 nucleotide sequence: TGCGCCAGCAGCTTGGGTCCACTAGCGGGAGGGACAGATACGCAGTATTTT. It encodes CASSLGPLAGGTDTQYF.

This sequence joins TRBV27 and TRBJ1-2; 7 bases match TRBD1. Germline V CDR1 and CDR2: MNHEY, SMNVEV (reference sequence). The CDR3 length is 15 residues. Trimming removed 2 bases from V and 3 bases from J; junction bases left unmatched: 6. This CDR3 is CASSLTDRAHYGYTF. CDR3 nucleotide sequence: TGTGCCAGCAGTTTAACAGACAGGGCGCACTATGGCTACACCTTC.

The CDR3 is CASTPRGNNSPLHF. The CDR3, as DNA: TGTGCCAGCACCCCCCGTGGCAACAATTCACCCCTCCACTTT. J is TRBJ1-6 and V is TRBV6-6, with unresolved D. Germline-derived CDR1 and CDR2 are MNHNY and SVGAGI (reference sequence). This CDR3 is 14 amino acids long. V was cut by 7 bases and J by 7 bases, with 14 bases left in between.

This chain joins TRBV28 and TRBJ2-1; tentatively, D is TRBD1 (6 bases). Germline V lookup: CDR1 MDHEN, CDR2 SYDVKM. This CDR3 has 14 amino acids. The V end was cut by 6 bases, the J end by 10 bases, with 19 bases between. CDR3 coding DNA: TGTGCCAGCAGCCCTACAGGGTTAGCCCCGGAGCAGTTCTTC. Translating it yields CASSPTGLAPEQFF.

This CDR3 reads CASSLELQNYGYTF. The DNA for the CDR3 is TGTGCCAGCAGCTTAGAATTGCAGAACTATGGCTACACCTTC. The chain joins TRBV7-8 to TRBJ1-2; D is unclear. The germline V gene encodes CDR1 SGHVS and CDR2 FQNEAQ. The V gene lost 1 base and the J gene lost 2 bases, with 8 bases spanning the gap. CDR3 length equals 14 residues.

This chain joins TRBV5-6 and TRBJ1-4; 7 positions match TRBD1. The J segment lost 8 bases and the V segment lost 4 bases, leaving 11 bases of the junction unmatched. This CDR3 region has 15 residues. CDR1 and CDR2 (germline): SGHDT, YYEEEE. CDR3 loop: CASSPGGGAGEKLFF. CDR3 nucleotide sequence: TGTGCCAGCAGCCCCGGAGGGGGCGCCGGGGAAAAACTGTTTTTT.

This sequence joins TRBV18 and TRBJ1-1, with 7 positions matching TRBD1. V shed 3 bases, J shed 1 base, and the junction held 2 bases outside the gene matches. There are 14 residues in the CDR3. CDR1 KGHSH and CDR2 LQKENI come from the germline V gene. The CDR3 protein is CASSPRTGNTEAFF. CDR3 in DNA: TGTGCCAGCTCACCCAGGACAGGGAACACTGAAGCTTTCTTT.

This sequence joins TRBV18 and TRBJ1-3; D is unclear. V was trimmed by 4 bases and J by 0 bases, leaving 13 bases between them. The CDR3 spans 16 residues. CDR1 is KGHSH and CDR2 is LQKENI in the germline V gene. The CDR3 loop reads CASSQGQAPSGNTIYF. The CDR3 DNA reads as TGTGCCAGCTCACAAGGGCAGGCCCCCTCTGGAAACACCATATATTTT.

The chain has TRBV6-1 and TRBJ1-2; D remains unclear. This CDR3 has 15 residues. The germline V gene has CDR1 MNHNS and CDR2 SASEGT. The V and J ends lost 0 bases and 5 bases respectively, with 13 bases between them. CDR3 coding DNA: TGTGCCAGCAGTGAAGCCACTCAAGGGAGGTATGGCTACACCTTC. It encodes CASSEATQGRYGYTF.

The chain employs TRBV7-8 and TRBJ2-7, with D possibly matching TRBD1 (6 bases). Trimming took off 1 base at V and 2 bases at J, with 9 bases between the two ends. This CDR3 comprises 14 residues. Per germline, CDR1 SGHVS and CDR2 FQNEAQ. CDR3 nucleotides: TGTGCCAGCAGCTTAGAGGGGGTGACCTACGAGCAGTACTTC. It specifies CASSLEGVTYEQYF. The variable domain in full, with the rest retrieved from reference TRBV7-8 and TRBJ2-7, is GAGVSQSPRYKVAKRGQDVALRCDPISGHVSLFWYQQALGQGPEFLTYFQNEAQLDKSGLPSDRFFAERPEGSVSTLKIQRTQQEDSAVYLCASSLEGVTYEQYFGPGTRLTVT.

This clone occurred a few times. The same CDR3 also results from other DNA sequences found in this sample. The chain recombines TRBV7-2 with TRBJ1-4; D not resolved. Trimming cost V 3 bases and J 0 bases, with 5 bases left between them. From germline, CDR1 is SGHTA and CDR2 FQGNSA. This CDR3 comprises 14 residues. CDR3 residues: CASSFGSTNEKLFF. In DNA, the CDR3 is TGTGCCAGCAGCTTCGGGTCAACTAATGAAAAACTGTTTTTT.